Described below is a single T cell receptor beta chain sequence and its context. The protocol was immunoSEQ multiplex PCR, while the TCRdb copy is restricted to in-frame clones and leaves out a portion. The sample has under 35,000 clones; 82% are singletons. CDR1 and CDR2 (germline): ENHRY, SYGVKD. There are 19 residues in the CDR3. J was trimmed by 0 bases and V by 6 bases; bases with no gene match: 13. The data belong to a study of OX40 agonist ivuxolimab in advanced cancers. This chain joins TRBV10-3 and TRBJ2-6; the match to TRBD1 covers 8 bases. The sample consisted of CD4+ or CD8+ T cells sorted from blood, taken in a trial of the OX40 agonist ivuxolimab. The TCR comes from an adult with an advanced solid tumor such as melanoma, head and neck, liver or kidney cancer. The CDR3 loop is CAISGDRMDGSSGANVLTF. The CDR3 bases are TGTGCCATCAGCGGGGACAGGATGGATGGGAGCTCTGGGGCCAACGTCCTGACTTTC.